Shown below are 22 T cell receptor beta chains from a single sample sequenced in a study of Graves' ophthalmopathy and Graves' hyperthyroidism. Amplified material comprised TCR beta CDR3 regions derived from RNA transcripts. The authors performed first-round RT-PCR with HTBI primers and then a second-round multiplex PCR. MiXCR was run by TCRdb on the multiplex PCR reads, yielding one entry per CDR3 protein. Of just over 600,000 distinct CDR3 sequences listed, 22% are singletons. The sample comprised peripheral blood. The receptors come from a woman aged 18-29 years with stable Graves' hyperthyroidism. Some clones in this sample may be carry-over from other donors' samples.

There are many counts of this clonotype. The rearrangement joins TRBV13 to TRBJ2-5; weak D call: TRBD2 (6 bases). Trimming shortened V by 3 bases and J by 0 bases, and 8 bases separated the two germline ends. CDR1 is PRHDT and CDR2 is FYEKMQ in the germline V gene (reference sequence). The CDR3 length is 14 residues. CDR3: CASSFQRDQETQYF. The CDR3 DNA sequence: TGTGCCAGCAGCTTTCAGCGGGACCAAGAGACCCAGTACTTC. Drawing the rest from reference TRBV13 and TRBJ2-5, the complete variable domain is AAGVIQSPRHLIKEKRETATLKCYPIPRHDTVYWYQQGPGQDPQFLISFYEKMQSDKGSIPDRFSAQQFSDYHSELNMSSLELGDSALYFCASSFQRDQETQYFGPGTRLLVL.

At least ten counts were recorded for this clonotype. The rearrangement links TRBV6-5 to TRBJ2-7, with D tentatively TRBD1 (5 bases). Trimming took 5 bases from V and 0 from J, leaving 14 bases between them. From germline, CDR1 is MNHEY and CDR2 SVGAGI. The CDR3 is 15 amino acids. This chain's CDR3 is CASSRDSYSSYEQYF. CDR3 nucleotide sequence: TGTGCCAGCAGTAGAGACAGCTATTCCTCCTACGAGCAGTACTTC.

This clonotype was observed at least ten times. The rearrangement uses TRBV6-1 and TRBJ1-2; D is unresolved. This CDR3 is built from 11 residues. Germline V gene lookup returns CDR1 MNHNS and CDR2 SASEGT. Trimming stripped 4 bases from V and 10 bases from J, with 10 bases between. The DNA for the CDR3 is TGTGCCAGCAGTGTACCCTGGCTCTACACCTTC. This encodes CASSVPWLYTF.

This clonotype was seen at least ten times. The chain is built from TRBV19 and TRBJ1-1; TRBD1 is a possible D gene (6 bases). Germline lookup yields CDR1 LNHDA and CDR2 SQIVND (reference sequence). The CDR3 runs to 13 residues. V dropped 1 base and J dropped 10 bases, with 13 bases sitting between them. CDR3 in amino acids: CASSIGLVRGAFF. In nucleotides, the CDR3 is TGTGCCAGTAGTATAGGATTAGTCAGGGGAGCTTTCTTT.

This clonotype was seen only a few times. The chain uses TRBV6-5 and TRBJ1-1; TRBD1 aligns across 8 bases. CDR1 MNHEY and CDR2 SVGAGI come from the germline V gene. This CDR3 is 15 amino acids long. With V trimmed by 4 bases and J by 0 bases, 4 bases remained unmatched. The CDR3 loop is CASSSRTGLNTEAFF. The DNA of the CDR3 is TGTGCCAGCAGTTCGCGGACAGGGCTGAACACTGAAGCTTTCTTT.

This clonotype showed up many times. The chain couples TRBV7-6 to TRBJ1-1; the match to TRBD1 covers 7 bases. Germline assignment: CDR1 SGHVS and CDR2 FNYEAQ. The CDR3 is 14 residues long. The junction had 4 bases not matched to a gene; V was cut back by 5 bases and J by 1 base. The CDR3 spells CASSRQGPNTEAFF. The CDR3 DNA reads TGTGCCAGCAGCCGACAGGGCCCGAACACTGAAGCTTTCTTT.

This clonotype was seen many times. This rearrangement joins TRBV7-2 to TRBJ2-7, with D unresolved. The CDR3 runs 13 residues. V was clipped by 1 base and J by 7 bases, with 11 bases between them. Germline-derived CDR1 and CDR2 are SGHTA and FQGNSA. The CDR3 region is CASSLDGSLEQYF. The CDR3 coding sequence is TGTGCCAGCAGCTTAGACGGAAGTTTAGAGCAGTACTTC. The whole variable domain, filled in from reference TRBV7-2 and TRBJ2-7, reads GAGVSQSPSNKVTEKGKDVELRCDPISGHTALYWYRQSLGQGLEFLIYFQGNSAPDKSGLPSDRFSAERTGGSVSTLTIQRTQQEDSAVYLCASSLDGSLEQYFGPGTRLTVT.

For this clonotype: This may stem from a read error, because a much larger clone lies one nucleotide away. The rearrangement uses TRBV18 and TRBJ1-1; 7 positions agree with TRBD1. The CDR3 contains 15 residues. Germline V lookup: CDR1 KGHSH, CDR2 LQKENI. CDR3 in amino acids: CASLPRIGGYTEAFF. The CDR3 region has the DNA TGTGCCAGCTTACCAAGGATAGGGGGCTACACTGAAGCTTTCTTT.

Remarks on this clonotype: A read error is possible here, since a much larger clone lies one base away. Here the CDR3 DNA reads TGTGCCAGCAACTCACAAGGGAGTGCCCAAGAGACCCAGTACTTC. Amino acid sequence: CASNSQGSAQETQYF. This chain joins TRBV27 and TRBJ2-5; tentatively, D is TRBD2 (5 bases). Germline-derived CDR1 and CDR2 are MNHEY and SMNVEV (reference sequence). This CDR3 contains 15 residues. The V gene lost 7 bases and the J gene lost 1 base, with 16 bases spanning the gap.

About this clonotype: A much larger clone differs by one base, so this may be a read error. The chain couples TRBV29-1 to TRBJ1-2; D is unresolved. Trimming removed 0 bases at V and 8 bases at J, with 13 bases between. Germline CDR1 is SQVTM and CDR2 is ANQGSEA. The CDR3 has 13 residues. The CDR3 protein is CSVEDIRNIGYTF. CDR3 DNA: TGCAGCGTTGAAGACATAAGAAATATAGGCTACACCTTC.

In its sample, this clonotype was seen many times. The rearrangement joins TRBV6-5 to TRBJ1-3, with D unclear. The CDR3 extends over 17 amino acids. CDR1 and CDR2 from the germline V gene are MNHEY and SVGAGI. V lost 3 bases to trimming and J lost 0 bases, with 15 bases between them. CDR3 bases: TGTGCCAGCAGTTATACTGACACCCGGTACTCTGGAAACACCATATATTTT. Its translation: CASSYTDTRYSGNTIYF.

This clonotype was counted a few times. This chain joins TRBV2 and TRBJ2-7; D is unresolved. This CDR3 is 11 amino acids long. From germline, CDR1 is SNHLY and CDR2 FYNNEI. The germline V and J ends were trimmed by 4 bases and 5 bases, with 6 bases remaining between them. The CDR3 sequence: CASSAEHEQYF. The CDR3 region has the DNA TGTGCCAGCAGTGCGGAGCACGAGCAGTACTTC.

This clonotype was seen repeatedly, ten times or more. V is TRBV12-3 or TRBV12-4 and J is TRBJ1-1; TRBD1 matches 9 bases. V trimming: 2 bases; J trimming: 11 bases; junction bases outside the gene matches: 12. The CDR3 extends over 15 amino acids. CDR3 in DNA: TGTGCCAGCAGTTTAAAGACAGGGGGATTAACTAGGGCTTTCTTT. It is translated as CASSLKTGGLTRAFF.

The chain is built from TRBV20-1 and TRBJ2-7, with TRBD1 matching 9 bases. The junction had 9 bases not matched to a gene; V was cut back by 6 bases and J by 3 bases. CDR1 and CDR2 from the germline V gene are DFQATT and SNEGSKA (reference sequence). The CDR3 sequence is 14 residues long. Written as DNA, the CDR3 is TGCAGTGCCCTAGGACAGGGGTTCGTCTACGAGCAGTACTTC. Protein product: CSALGQGFVYEQYF.

Of note for this clonotype: The junction does not match germline at one end; this may be a read error. V is TRBV19 and J is TRBJ1-1; D remains ambiguous. CDR1 LNHDA and CDR2 SQIVND come from the germline V gene (reference sequence). This CDR3 region has 14 residues. This chain's CDR3 is CASSYKGRNTEACF. CDR3 sequence (DNA): TGTGCCAGTAGTTACAAAGGCCGGAACACTGAAGCTTGCTTT. Together with reference TRBV19 and TRBJ1-1, the CDR3 gives the full variable domain: DGGITQSPKYLFRKEGQNVTLSCEQNLNHDAMYWYRQDPGQGLRLIYYSQIVNDFQKGDIAEGYSVSREKKESFPLTVTSAQKNPTAFYLCASSYKGRNTEACFGQGTRLTVV.

A few counts support this clonotype. The chain links TRBV12-3 or TRBV12-4 to TRBJ2-5; D may match TRBD1 or TRBD2 (6 bases each). Trimming took 5 bases from V and 4 from J, leaving 17 bases between them. There are 15 residues in the CDR3. Written as DNA, the CDR3 is TGTGCCAGCAGTCCCGGTGGGGGGCCGGGAGAGACCCAGTACTTC. Encoded protein: CASSPGGGPGETQYF.

In its sample, this clonotype was seen many times. J is TRBJ2-7 and V is TRBV5-1; a possible D gene is TRBD2 (7 bases). The CDR3 is 15 residues long. Trimming shortened V by 4 bases and J by 5 bases, and 19 bases separated the two germline ends. Germline CDR1 and CDR2: SGHRS and YFSETQ. CDR3 in DNA: TGCGCCAGCAGCGAGTTGGGGGGGCTCAAGGACGAGCAGTACTTC. This gives the protein CASSELGGLKDEQYF.

This clonotype occurred many times. The chain has TRBV12-3 or TRBV12-4 and TRBJ1-5; tentatively, D is TRBD1 (5 bases). With 6 bases removed from V and 3 bases from J, the gap between germline ends came to 15 bases. This CDR3 has 15 amino acids. CDR3 nucleotides: TGTGCCAGCAGCCTCGGTCAGGGTCCCAATCAGCCCCAGCATTTT. Residues: CASSLGQGPNQPQHF.

The gene calls are TRBV19 and TRBJ1-1; maybe TRBD1 (6 bases). The germline CDR1 and CDR2 sequences are LNHDA and SQIVND (reference sequence). This CDR3 spans 13 amino acids. V was shortened by 7 bases and J by 1 base, with 10 bases between the two germline ends. The CDR3 DNA reads as TGTGCCAGTAAAAAGGACAGGAACACTGAAGCTTTCTTT. It codes for CASKKDRNTEAFF.

This clonotype was counted at least ten times. This chain joins TRBV5-1 and TRBJ2-7, with TRBD1 matching 7 bases. CDR1 SGHRS and CDR2 YFSETQ come from the germline V gene. There are 14 residues in the CDR3. Trimming removed 0 bases from V and 2 bases from J; junction bases left unmatched: 2. The CDR3 loop is CASSLVQGAYEQYF. The CDR3 region has the DNA TGCGCCAGCAGCTTGGTTCAGGGGGCCTACGAGCAGTACTTC.

The chain employs TRBV28 and TRBJ2-7; weak D call: TRBD2 (6 bases). Germline CDR1 MDHEN, CDR2 SYDVKM. The CDR3 contains 12 residues. Written as DNA, the CDR3 is TGTGCTAGTCGGGGGTTCGCCTACGAGCAGTACTTC. Translation: CASRGFAYEQYF.

This clonotype was observed many times. This clone may be a read error of a much larger clone one base away. The chain recombines TRBV6-1 with TRBJ2-2; TRBD2 matches 14 bases. Germline CDR1 MNHNS, CDR2 SASEGT. The CDR3 covers 16 residues. CDR3 DNA: TGTGCCAGCGGGACTAGCGGGAGTGGGGACACCGGGGAGCCGTTTTTT. Encoded protein: CASGTSGSGDTGEPFF.